This entry is about one T cell receptor beta chain. As yet, its antigen is unknown. Germline V gene data show CDR1 as SGDLS and CDR2 as YYNGEE. The V and J ends lost 3 bases and 6 bases, in that order; junction bases with no gene match: 7. The CDR3 has 15 amino acids. Positively selected for CCR7, the CD45RO-negative cells used as naive CD8 cells excluded terminally differentiated effector memory CD45RA+ cells. The entry originates in a study of shared clonotypes between healthy human individuals. The study's findings and limits: Non-shared clonotypes had lower generation probabilities than those shared by all four donors.

Every subset's genomic DNA went evenly onto several immunoSEQ plates. Clones were sequenced by immunoSEQ multiplex PCR, and TCRdb holds only the in-frame ones, with some missing. This sample has millions of clones, with roughly 94% found just once. The sequenced material came from naive CD8+ T cells sorted from blood. The clonotype was recovered from a young man in good health. V is TRBV9 and J is TRBJ2-7; 12 nucleotides agree with TRBD2. CDR3 sequence: CASSGPSGLAGEQYF. DNA for the CDR3: TGTGCCAGCAGCGGCCCATCGGGACTAGCGGGCGAGCAGTACTTC.